Listed here are 24 T cell receptor beta chains from one sample, sequenced in a study of regulatory T cells in long-lasting Graves disease. The sample's time point: newly diagnosed GD, antithyroid drugs for less than 3 months. Researchers made the TCR library from RNA that was extracted from PBMCs. Sequencing libraries for TCR beta were prepared with iRepertoire HTBI primers and Arm-PCR of CDR3 regions. MiXCR, run by TCRdb on the multiplex PCR reads, gives a single entry per CDR3 protein. The data show roughly 610,000 distinct CDR3 sequences, with about 16% seen just once and around 12% held by the top ten. The sample was also linked to a second study, of T cells in Graves' hyperthyroidism and ophthalmopathy.

This sample comprised peripheral blood mononuclear cells (PBMCs), obtained at new diagnosis, from a patient treated with antithyroid drugs. Receptors were obtained from a young man with Graves disease.

The chain carries TRBV11-1 and TRBJ2-3; tentatively, D is TRBD1 (8 bases). CDR1 is SGHAT and CDR2 is FQDESV in the germline V gene (reference sequence). V gave up 2 bases and J gave up 4 bases, with 13 bases separating them. The CDR3 length is 15 residues. The DNA of the CDR3 is TGTGCCAGCAGCTTAAATACAGGGGGGGCAGATACGCAGTATTTT. Its translation: CASSLNTGGADTQYF.

This chain links TRBV18 with TRBJ1-4; D perhaps matches TRBD1 (5 bases). The CDR3 totals 15 residues. CDR1 and CDR2 from the germline V gene are KGHSH and LQKENI. V lost 4 bases to trimming and J lost 8 bases, with 17 bases between them. The CDR3 sequence: CASSLGRSGGEKLFF. The CDR3 DNA follows: TGTGCCAGCTCACTGGGACGGAGTGGAGGGGAAAAACTGTTTTTT.

This clonotype came up many times. This rearrangement joins TRBV20-1 to TRBJ2-7; 11 bases match TRBD2. This CDR3 comprises 15 residues. V lost 4 bases, J lost 0 bases, and 5 bases stayed unmatched. Germline CDR1 and CDR2: DFQATT and SNEGSKA (reference sequence). The CDR3 coding sequence is TGCAGTGCTACAGGACTAGCGGGCGGCTCCTACGAGCAGTACTTC. It is translated as CSATGLAGGSYEQYF.

This clonotype was picked up many times. This chain links TRBV28 with TRBJ2-3; the D call may be TRBD1 or TRBD2 (6 bases each). The CDR3 has 16 residues. In germline, CDR1 is MDHEN, CDR2 SYDVKM. Trimming took 3 bases from V and 2 from J, leaving 15 bases between them. CDR3 region: CASSFMEGGYTDTQYF. The DNA for the CDR3 is TGTGCCAGCAGTTTCATGGAGGGGGGCTACACAGATACGCAGTATTTT.

This clonotype was seen ten or more times. The chain carries TRBV10-2 and TRBJ2-7, with D tentatively TRBD1 (6 bases). V was cut by 6 bases and J by 3 bases, with 9 bases left in between. There are 12 residues in the CDR3. Germline assignment: CDR1 WSHSY and CDR2 SAAADI. CDR3 loop: CASREDSYEQYF. CDR3 DNA: TGCGCCAGCAGGGAGGACAGCTACGAGCAGTACTTC.

This clonotype was observed at least ten times. The chain is built from TRBV27 and TRBJ2-7; weak D call: TRBD2 (6 bases). Looked up from germline, CDR1 is MNHEY and CDR2 is SMNVEV (reference sequence). The V gene lost 8 bases and the J gene lost 6 bases, with 11 bases spanning the gap. The CDR3 runs to 11 residues. The CDR3 region is CASGGSAEQYF. As DNA, the CDR3 is TGTGCCAGCGGAGGGAGCGCCGAGCAGTACTTC.

Points on this clonotype: Just one base apart from a much larger clone, this may be a read error. The chain recombines TRBV15 with TRBJ2-1, with D hard to call. Per the germline V gene, CDR1 is LNHNV and CDR2 is YYDKDF (reference sequence). Trimming pared 1 base from V and 9 bases from J, leaving 19 bases between. The CDR3 has 16 residues. Here the CDR3 DNA reads TGTGCCACCAGCAGAGTCGGCAGTGAAAGAGAGTCTGAGCAGTTCTTC. Encoded protein: CATSRVGSERESEQFF. Looking up the rest from reference TRBV15 and TRBJ2-1 gives the full variable domain: DAMVIQNPRYQVTQFGKPVTLSCSQTLNHNVMYWYQQKSSQAPKLLFHYYDKDFNNEADTPDNFQSRRPNTSFCFLDIRSPGLGDTAMYLCATSRVGSERESEQFFGPGTRLTVL.

This clonotype occurred many times. The gene calls are TRBV28 and TRBJ1-5; D is unresolved. The CDR3 has 12 residues. Trimming pared 4 bases from V and 4 bases from J, leaving 5 bases between. The germline CDR1 and CDR2 sequences are MDHEN and SYDVKM. In DNA, the CDR3 is TGTGCCAGCAGTTCCCTTAATCAGCCCCAGCATTTT. Protein product: CASSSLNQPQHF.

A few counts support this clonotype. CDR3 sequence: CASSTIRQGPSTDTQYF. In DNA, the CDR3 is TGTGCCAGCAGCACTATTAGACAGGGACCTAGCACAGATACGCAGTATTTT. The genes are TRBV7-8 and TRBJ2-3; TRBD1 matches at 7 bases. The J segment lost 0 bases and the V segment lost 5 bases, leaving 11 bases of the junction unmatched. The CDR3 runs 17 residues. Germline assignment: CDR1 SGHVS and CDR2 FQNEAQ.

This clonotype was recorded a few times. The chain uses TRBV5-6 and TRBJ2-7, with D possibly matching TRBD2 (5 bases). Germline CDR1 and CDR2: SGHDT and YYEEEE. The V gene lost 4 bases and the J gene lost 7 bases, with 15 bases spanning the gap. The CDR3 contains 13 residues. CDR3 sequence (DNA): TGTGCCAGCAGCCGAGGGCGATCGGGGGAGCAGTACTTC. This gives the protein CASSRGRSGEQYF.

This clonotype was detected ten times or more. The chain recombines TRBV3-1 with TRBJ1-5, with D hard to call. The germline V gene has CDR1 LGHDT and CDR2 YNNKEL (reference sequence). The CDR3 contains 15 residues. V was pared by 1 base and J by 2 bases, with 9 bases between. CDR3 residues: CASSQAGHRNQPQHF. In nucleotides, the CDR3 is TGTGCCAGCAGCCAAGCCGGCCACCGCAATCAGCCCCAGCATTTT.

This clonotype was seen a few times. V usage is TRBV12-3 or TRBV12-4 and J usage is TRBJ2-5, with 9 positions matching TRBD1. The CDR3 length is 16 residues. The ends lost 3 bases at V and 5 bases at J; junction bases unmatched: 10. The CDR3 nucleotides are TGTGCCAGCAGTTTTTACAGGGGGCGTTATCTGGAGACCCAGTACTTC. Translating gives CASSFYRGRYLETQYF.

The sample holds many counts of this clonotype. The chain combines TRBV11-2 with TRBJ2-1; possible D gene TRBD2, 5 bases. The germline V gene has CDR1 SGHAT and CDR2 FQNNGV. The CDR3 extends over 13 amino acids. Deletions cut 5 bases from V and 4 bases from J, with 9 bases between. The CDR3 DNA is TGTGCCAGCAGCCCGGACTTTTACAATGAGCAGTTCTTC. Its translation is CASSPDFYNEQFF.

This clonotype was detected only a few times. It may be a read error: a sequence one base away is much more abundant. This chain links TRBV2 with TRBJ2-4; D uncertain. Germline V gene lookup returns CDR1 SNHLY and CDR2 FYNNEI. This CDR3 is 15 amino acids long. CDR3: CASSSKVAAKNIRYF. The CDR3, as DNA: TGTGCCAGCAGTTCTAAAGTGGCTGCCAAAAACATTCGGTACTTC.

The table lists this clonotype with many counts. This chain connects TRBV2 to TRBJ2-3; D remains unclear. V was shortened by 3 bases and J by 4 bases, with 17 bases between the two germline ends. Germline V lookup: CDR1 SNHLY, CDR2 FYNNEI. The CDR3 consists of 16 residues. CDR3 residues: CASSDPETHGPDTQYF. The CDR3 nucleotides are TGTGCCAGCAGTGATCCGGAGACCCATGGCCCAGATACGCAGTATTTT. The complete variable domain, with remaining parts taken from reference TRBV2 and TRBJ2-3, reads EPEVTQTPSHQVTQMGQEVILRCVPISNHLYFYWYRQILGQKVEFLVSFYNNEISEKSEIFDDQFSVERPDGSNFTLKIRSTKLEDSAMYFCASSDPETHGPDTQYFGPGTRLTVL.

Many counts were recorded for this clonotype. This rearrangement joins TRBV7-9 to TRBJ2-7; 8 nucleotides agree with TRBD2. V gave up 4 bases and J gave up 2 bases; unmatched junction bases: 10. This CDR3 is built from 16 residues. From germline, CDR1 is SEHNR and CDR2 FQNEAQ (reference sequence). As DNA, the CDR3 is TGTGCCAGCAGCTCCTTAGTTAGCGGGATCACCTACGAGCAGTACTTC. This gives the protein CASSSLVSGITYEQYF.

This clonotype was seen repeatedly, ten times or more. The rearrangement joins TRBV5-1 to TRBJ1-5, with D uncertain. V dropped 2 bases and J dropped 4 bases, with 10 bases sitting between them. Germline V lookup: CDR1 SGHRS, CDR2 YFSETQ. This CDR3 region has 14 residues. CDR3 sequence (DNA): TGCGCCAGCAGCTTAGGAGACCCGAATCAGCCCCAGCATTTT. Encoded protein: CASSLGDPNQPQHF.

This clonotype was seen only a few times. The chain couples TRBV10-2 to TRBJ2-1; D is uncertain. The V end lost 4 bases, the J end lost 4 bases, and 11 bases lay between the germline ends. CDR3 length: 14 residues. Germline loops: CDR1 WSHSY, CDR2 SAAADI. The CDR3 sequence: CASSVILGYNEQFF. The CDR3 DNA is TGCGCCAGCAGTGTCATTCTGGGATACAATGAGCAGTTCTTC.

This clonotype was counted between two and nine times. V usage is TRBV30 and J usage is TRBJ1-5; 7 bases are shared with TRBD1. Germline trimming cut 3 bases from V and 4 bases from J; bases unmatched to any gene: 3. There are 13 residues in the CDR3. Germline V gene data show CDR1 as GTSNPN and CDR2 as SVGIG (reference sequence). The CDR3 DNA reads TGTGCCTGGAGCGGGACAGCAAATCAGCCCCAGCATTTT. It encodes CAWSGTANQPQHF.

As DNA, the CDR3 is TGTGCCAGCAGCGCCCCGGGACTAGTTAGCGAGCAGTACTTC. Translating it yields CASSAPGLVSEQYF. The chain employs TRBV9 and TRBJ2-7, with TRBD2 matching over 8 bases. Germline CDR1 SGDLS, CDR2 YYNGEE. The CDR3 runs to 14 residues. Trimming removed 3 bases from V and 6 bases from J; junction bases left unmatched: 8.

Worth noting for this clonotype: The CDR3 ends on some other residue instead of the conserved phenylalanine or tryptophan, so this is likely a read error. V gene TRBV20-1 combines with J gene TRBJ1-4; 7 bases are shared with TRBD1. The length of the CDR3 is 14 residues. Germline V gene data show CDR1 as DFQATT and CDR2 as SNEGSKA (reference sequence). V shed 3 bases and J 4 bases; nucleotides not matched to a gene: 5. CDR3 DNA sequence: TGCAGTGCTAGGGGATCAGGGGGTAATGAAAAACTGTTTCTT. Encoded protein: CSARGSGGNEKLFL.

This clonotype was seen at least ten times. The chain links TRBV20-1 to TRBJ2-7; a possible D gene is TRBD2 (6 bases). V was trimmed by 4 bases and J by 3 bases, leaving 13 bases between them. The length of the CDR3 is 13 residues. CDR1 and CDR2 (germline): DFQATT, SNEGSKA (reference sequence). Here the CDR3 DNA reads TGCAGTGCTACCTCGGACGGGAGCTACGAGCAGTACTTC. It is translated as CSATSDGSYEQYF.

This clonotype was observed a few times. The chain carries TRBV7-9 and TRBJ2-5, with D hard to call. This CDR3 is built from 14 residues. V was shortened by 5 bases and J by 5 bases, with 15 bases between the two germline ends. Germline V gene data show CDR1 as SEHNR and CDR2 as FQNEAQ (reference sequence). CDR3 in DNA: TGTGCCAGCAGCAGTGGGATTAGATTTGAGACCCAGTACTTC. It yields the protein CASSSGIRFETQYF.

The table lists this clonotype with many counts. This rearrangement joins TRBV5-1 to TRBJ2-3; weak D call: TRBD2 (6 bases). The length of the CDR3 is 15 residues. V was trimmed by 0 bases and J by 0 bases, leaving 8 bases between them. Germline CDR1 reads SGHRS; CDR2 reads YFSETQ. The CDR3 region is CASSLDGGSTDTQYF. The CDR3, as DNA: TGCGCCAGCAGCTTGGACGGGGGTAGCACAGATACGCAGTATTTT.